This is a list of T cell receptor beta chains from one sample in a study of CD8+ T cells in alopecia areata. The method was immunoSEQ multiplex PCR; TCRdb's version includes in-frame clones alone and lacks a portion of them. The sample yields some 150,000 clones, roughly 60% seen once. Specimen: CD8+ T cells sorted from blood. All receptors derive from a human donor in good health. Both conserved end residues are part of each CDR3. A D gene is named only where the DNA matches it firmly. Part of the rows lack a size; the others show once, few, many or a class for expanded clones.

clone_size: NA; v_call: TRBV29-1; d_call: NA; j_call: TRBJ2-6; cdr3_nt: TGCAGCGTTGGAGTTAGGACAGAACCCTCTGGGGCCAACGTCCTGACTTTC; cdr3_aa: CSVGVRTEPSGANVLTF
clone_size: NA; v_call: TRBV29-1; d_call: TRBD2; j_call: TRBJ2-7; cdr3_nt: TGCAGCGCAAGGGGACTAGACGACGAGCAGTACTTC; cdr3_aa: CSARGLDDEQYF
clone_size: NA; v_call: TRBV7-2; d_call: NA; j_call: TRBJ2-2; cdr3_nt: TGTGCCAGCAGCTTATCGCCCGGGGAGCTGTTTTTT; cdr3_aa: CASSLSPGELFF
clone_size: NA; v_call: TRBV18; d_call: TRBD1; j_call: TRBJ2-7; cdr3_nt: TGTGCCAGCTCAACCGGGACAGGGGTTCCCTACGAGCAGTACTTC; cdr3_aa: CASSTGTGVPYEQYF
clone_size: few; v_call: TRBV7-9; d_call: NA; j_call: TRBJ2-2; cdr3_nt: TGTGCCAGCAGCTTCGGGACCTATACACCGGGGGAGCTGTTTTTT; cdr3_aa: CASSFGTYTPGELFF
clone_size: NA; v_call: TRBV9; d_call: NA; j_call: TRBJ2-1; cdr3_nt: TGTGCCAGCACCCCGGATCGGGGTGCCTCCTTTGAGCAGTTCTTC; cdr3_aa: CASTPDRGASFEQFF
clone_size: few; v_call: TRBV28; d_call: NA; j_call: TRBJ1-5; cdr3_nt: TGTGCCAGCAGTCCTCAGTGGGGGGCCGGCCAGCCCCAGCATTTT; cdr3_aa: CASSPQWGAGQPQHF
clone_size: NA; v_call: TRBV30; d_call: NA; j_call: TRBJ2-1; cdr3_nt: TGTGCCGTTGGCTCCTACAATGAGCAGTTCTTC; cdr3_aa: CAVGSYNEQFF
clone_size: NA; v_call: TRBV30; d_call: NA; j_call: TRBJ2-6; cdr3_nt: TGTGCCTGGAAACCCTCTGAACGGTCGGCCAACGTCCTGACTTTC; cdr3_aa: CAWKPSERSANVLTF
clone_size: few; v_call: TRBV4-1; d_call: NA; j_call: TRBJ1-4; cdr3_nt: TGCGCCAGCAGCCAAGAGGGCCCACTTCACTATGAAAAACTGTTTTTT; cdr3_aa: CASSQEGPLHYEKLFF
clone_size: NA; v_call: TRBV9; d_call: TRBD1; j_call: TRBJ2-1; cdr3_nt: TGTGCCAGCAGCGGACCGGGACAGGGATACAATGAGCAGTTCTTC; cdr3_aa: CASSGPGQGYNEQFF
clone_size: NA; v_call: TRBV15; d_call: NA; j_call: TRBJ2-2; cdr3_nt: TGTGCCACCAGCAGAGATAAGAACACCGGGGAGCTGTTTTTT; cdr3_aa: CATSRDKNTGELFF
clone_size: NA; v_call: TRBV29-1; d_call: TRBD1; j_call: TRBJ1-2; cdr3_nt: TGCAGCGTGACAGGGGAATTTGGCTACACCTTC; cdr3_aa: CSVTGEFGYTF
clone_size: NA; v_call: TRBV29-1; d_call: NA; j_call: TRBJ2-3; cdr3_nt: TGCAGCGTTGTTCCCACGGTTGTCAGAGATACGCAGTATTTT; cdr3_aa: CSVVPTVVRDTQYF
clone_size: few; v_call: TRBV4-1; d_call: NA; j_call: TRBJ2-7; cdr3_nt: TGCGCCAGCAGCCAAGTGATAAGCTACGAGCAGTACTTC; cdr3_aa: CASSQVISYEQYF
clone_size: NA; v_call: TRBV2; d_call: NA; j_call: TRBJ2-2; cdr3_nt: TGTGCCGTACAGAGTCCAGGTGACACCGGGGAGCTGTTTTTT; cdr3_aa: CAVQSPGDTGELFF
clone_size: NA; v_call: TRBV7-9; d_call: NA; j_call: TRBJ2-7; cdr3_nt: TGTGCCAGCAGAGGCGTTTCCCTCGAGCAGTACTTC; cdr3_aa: CASRGVSLEQYF
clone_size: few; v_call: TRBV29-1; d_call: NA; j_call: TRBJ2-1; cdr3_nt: TGCAGCGTTTGGGGGTTCTCGTACAATGAGCAGTTCTTC; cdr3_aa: CSVWGFSYNEQFF
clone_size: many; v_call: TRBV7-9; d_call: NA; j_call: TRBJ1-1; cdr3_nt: TGTGCCAGCATAGGGACTTATGGGGGGAACACTGAAGCTTTCTTT; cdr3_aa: CASIGTYGGNTEAFF
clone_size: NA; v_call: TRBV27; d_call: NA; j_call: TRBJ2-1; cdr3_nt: TGTGCCAGCAGTTTCCGTCGTGAGCAGTTCTTC; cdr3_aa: CASSFRREQFF
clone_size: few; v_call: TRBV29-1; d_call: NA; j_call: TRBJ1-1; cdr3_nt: TGCAGCGCATACTCGCGCCGGGCTTCAGGCAGTATCCTTCCGAACACTGAAGCTTTCTTT; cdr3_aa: CSAYSRRASGSILPNTEAFF
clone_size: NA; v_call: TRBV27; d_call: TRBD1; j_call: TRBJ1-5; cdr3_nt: TGTGCCAGCGGAGGGACAGGGAAACAGCCCCAGCATTTT; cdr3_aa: CASGGTGKQPQHF
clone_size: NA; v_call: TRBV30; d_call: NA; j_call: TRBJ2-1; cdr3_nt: TGTGCCTGGAGCCCGCGTGCCAATGAGCAGTTCTTC; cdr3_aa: CAWSPRANEQFF
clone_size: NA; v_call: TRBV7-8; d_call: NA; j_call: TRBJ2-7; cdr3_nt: TGTGCCAGCAGCCCAACTCTCGGGACGCCACCCGGGGAGCAGTACTTC; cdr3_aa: CASSPTLGTPPGEQYF
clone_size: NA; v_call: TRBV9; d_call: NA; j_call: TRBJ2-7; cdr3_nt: TGTGCCAGCAGCCCCAGCCAGGGAGGTTCCTACGAGCAGTACTTC; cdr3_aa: CASSPSQGGSYEQYF
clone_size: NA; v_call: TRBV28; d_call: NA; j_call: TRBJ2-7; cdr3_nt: TGTGCCAGCAACGATAGGGACGGTACCTACGAGCAGTACTTC; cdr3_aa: CASNDRDGTYEQYF
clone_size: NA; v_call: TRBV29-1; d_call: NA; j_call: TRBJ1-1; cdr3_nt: TGCAGCGTTGAAGACCCCTCGGGGAACACTGAAGCTTTCTTT; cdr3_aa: CSVEDPSGNTEAFF
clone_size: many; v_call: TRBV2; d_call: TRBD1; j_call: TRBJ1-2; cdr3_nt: TGTGCCAGCAGTGATTCCTTTGGGACAGGTCTTCGATTTAACTATGGCTACACCTTC; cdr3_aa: CASSDSFGTGLRFNYGYTF
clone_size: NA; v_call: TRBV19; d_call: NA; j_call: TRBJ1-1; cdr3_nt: TGTGCCAGTAGCTCTAGGGGAATCTCGGGGACTGAAGCTTTCTTT; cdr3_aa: CASSSRGISGTEAFF
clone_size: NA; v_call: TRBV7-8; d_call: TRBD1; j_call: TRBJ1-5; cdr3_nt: TGTGCCAGCAGCCCTAACCAGGGGGAAAATCAGCCCCAGCATTTT; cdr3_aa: CASSPNQGENQPQHF
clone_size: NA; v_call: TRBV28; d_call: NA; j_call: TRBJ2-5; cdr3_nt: TGTGCCAGCAGCCCGGACTATCAAGAGACCCAGTACTTC; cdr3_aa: CASSPDYQETQYF
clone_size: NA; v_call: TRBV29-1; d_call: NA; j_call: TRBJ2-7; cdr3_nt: TGCAGCGTTGAGGTTTACTCTTACGAGCAGTACTTC; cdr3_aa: CSVEVYSYEQYF
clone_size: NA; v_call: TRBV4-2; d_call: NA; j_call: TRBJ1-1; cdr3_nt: TGTGCCAGCAGCCAGCCGGGAACTGAAGCTTTCTTT; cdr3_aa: CASSQPGTEAFF
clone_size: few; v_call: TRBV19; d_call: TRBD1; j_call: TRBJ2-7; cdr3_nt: TGTGCCAGTAGTACCGGACAGGGGAACTACGAGCAGTACTTC; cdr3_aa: CASSTGQGNYEQYF
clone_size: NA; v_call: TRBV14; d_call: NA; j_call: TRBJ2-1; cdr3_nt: TGTGCCAGCAGCCAAACGCTGGGGTGGAACAATGAGCAGTTCTTC; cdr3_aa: CASSQTLGWNNEQFF
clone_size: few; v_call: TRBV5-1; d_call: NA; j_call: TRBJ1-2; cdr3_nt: TGCGCCAGCAGCTTGGGGACGGGCTATGGCTACACCTTC; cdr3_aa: CASSLGTGYGYTF
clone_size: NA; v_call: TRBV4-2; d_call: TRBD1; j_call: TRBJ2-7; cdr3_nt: TGTGCCAGCAGCCAAGCTGTGGGACAGGGGGCTTACGAGCAGTACTTC; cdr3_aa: CASSQAVGQGAYEQYF
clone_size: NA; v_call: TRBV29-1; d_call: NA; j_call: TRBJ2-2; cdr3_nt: TGCAGCGTTGTAGGAGATAACACCGGGGAGCTGTTTTTT; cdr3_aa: CSVVGDNTGELFF
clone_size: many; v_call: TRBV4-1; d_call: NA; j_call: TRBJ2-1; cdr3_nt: TGCGCCAGCAGCCTCTTTAGCGGAGGGGCCGCCTACAATGAGCAGTTCTTC; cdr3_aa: CASSLFSGGAAYNEQFF
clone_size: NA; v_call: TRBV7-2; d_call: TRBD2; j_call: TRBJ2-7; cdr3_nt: TGTGCCAGCAGCTTAAGGTATTGGACTAGCGGGAGATCGTCCTACGAGCAGTACTTC; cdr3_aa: CASSLRYWTSGRSSYEQYF
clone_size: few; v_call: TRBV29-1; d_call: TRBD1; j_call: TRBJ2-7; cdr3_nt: TGCAGCGCCGGACAGGGAGTCGAGCAGTACTTC; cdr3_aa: CSAGQGVEQYF
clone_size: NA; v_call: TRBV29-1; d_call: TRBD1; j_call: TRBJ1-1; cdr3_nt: TGCAGCGTCCCGGACAGGGAAGGCACTGAAGCTTTCTTT; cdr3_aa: CSVPDREGTEAFF
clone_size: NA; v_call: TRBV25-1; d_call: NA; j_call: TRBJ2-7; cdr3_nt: TGTGCCAGCAGTGACGGATACGAGCAGTACTTC; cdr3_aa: CASSDGYEQYF
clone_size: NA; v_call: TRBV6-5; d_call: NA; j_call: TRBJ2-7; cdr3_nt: TGTGCCAGCAAAGCGAGCGGGTCCTACGAGCAGTACTTC; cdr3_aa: CASKASGSYEQYF
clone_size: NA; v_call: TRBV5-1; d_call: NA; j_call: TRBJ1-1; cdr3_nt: TGCGCCAGCAGCCCACCCCAGGACGGTAACACTGAAGCTTTCTTT; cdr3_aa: CASSPPQDGNTEAFF
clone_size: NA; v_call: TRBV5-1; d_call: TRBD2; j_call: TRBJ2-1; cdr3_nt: TGCGCCAGCAGCACCACCGGACTAGCGGAGCAGTTCTTC; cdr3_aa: CASSTTGLAEQFF
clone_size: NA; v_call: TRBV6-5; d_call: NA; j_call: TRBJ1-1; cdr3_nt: TGTGCCAGCAGTTACGCAGAAAACACTGAAGCTTTCTTT; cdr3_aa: CASSYAENTEAFF